This T cell receptor (beta chain) was identified during a study of blood T cell repertoires in COVID-19. Study overall: Acute-phase and convalescent COVID-19 samples originated in the United States, Italy and Spain. From T cells, B-cell-depleted T cells, or PBMCs came the material, which was cDNA or gDNA.

Patients in Seattle were enrolled during active infection, then followed longitudinally. This CDR3 comprises 15 residues. Between the trimmed V and J ends, which lost 0 bases and 4 bases, there was a span of 10 bases. Germline-derived CDR1 and CDR2 are LNHNV and YYDKDF (reference sequence). The table came from immunoSEQ multiplex PCR; TCRdb's copy has only in-frame clones and leaves some out. The top ten hold 6.5% to 7.5% of the sample, which has about 170,000 clones, under 85% seen once. Sample: peripheral blood. This TCR derives from an elderly man with COVID-19, enrolled during active disease. The V gene is TRBV15, the J gene TRBJ2-1; possibly TRBD2 for D (7 bases). The CDR3 DNA reads as TGTGCCACCAGCAGAGACGGGGGGCCATACAATGAGCAGTTCTTC. Translation: CATSRDGGPYNEQFF.